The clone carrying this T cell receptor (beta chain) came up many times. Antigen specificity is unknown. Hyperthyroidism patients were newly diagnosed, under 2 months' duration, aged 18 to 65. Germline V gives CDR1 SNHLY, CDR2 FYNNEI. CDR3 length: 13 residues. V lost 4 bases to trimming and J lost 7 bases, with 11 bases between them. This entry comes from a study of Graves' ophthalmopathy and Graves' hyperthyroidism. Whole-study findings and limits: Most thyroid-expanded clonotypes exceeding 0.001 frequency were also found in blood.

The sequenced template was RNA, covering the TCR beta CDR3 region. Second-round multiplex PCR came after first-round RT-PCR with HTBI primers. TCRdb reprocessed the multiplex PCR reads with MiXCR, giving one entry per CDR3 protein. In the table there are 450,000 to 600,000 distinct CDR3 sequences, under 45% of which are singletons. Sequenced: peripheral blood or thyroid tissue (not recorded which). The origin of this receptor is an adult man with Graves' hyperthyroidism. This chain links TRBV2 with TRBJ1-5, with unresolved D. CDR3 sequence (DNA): TGTGCCAGCAGTGCGTTTTTTGGGCAGCCCCAGCATTTT. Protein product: CASSAFFGQPQHF.